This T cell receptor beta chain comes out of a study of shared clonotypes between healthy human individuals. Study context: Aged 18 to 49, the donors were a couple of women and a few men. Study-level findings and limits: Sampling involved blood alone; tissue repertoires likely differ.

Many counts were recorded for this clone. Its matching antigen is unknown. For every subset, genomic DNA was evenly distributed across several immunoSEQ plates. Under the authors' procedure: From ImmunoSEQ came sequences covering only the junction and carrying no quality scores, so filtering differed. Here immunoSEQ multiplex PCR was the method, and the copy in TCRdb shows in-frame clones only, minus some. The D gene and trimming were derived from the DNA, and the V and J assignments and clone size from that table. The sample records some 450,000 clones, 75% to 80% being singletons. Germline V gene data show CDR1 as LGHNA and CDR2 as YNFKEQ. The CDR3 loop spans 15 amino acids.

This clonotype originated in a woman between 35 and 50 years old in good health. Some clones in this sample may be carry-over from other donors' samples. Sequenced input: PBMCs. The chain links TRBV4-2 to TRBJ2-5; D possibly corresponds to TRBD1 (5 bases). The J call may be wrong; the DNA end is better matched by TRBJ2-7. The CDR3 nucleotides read TGTGCCAGCAGCCACAACGTTGAGACAGCCTACGAGCAGTACTTC. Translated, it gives CASSHNVETAYEQYF.